Sequencing of this T cell receptor beta chain was carried out in a study of circulating and synovial CD4+ cells in juvenile arthritis. Study findings and constraints: CPL versus bulk CD4 samples: T cell genome counts differed by at least an order of magnitude.

Remarks on this clone: Its specificity is not known.

TCRdb's table, derived via immunoSEQ multiplex PCR, lists solely in-frame clones and lacks some. In the table there are around 32,000 clones, about 95% of which are singletons. This CDR3 is 14 amino acids long. Germline V lookup: CDR1 SGHNT, CDR2 YYREEE (reference sequence). The J segment lost 5 bases and the V segment lost 3 bases, leaving 4 bases of the junction unmatched. Sequencing was done on a sample of CD4+ T cells from blood. This rearrangement joins TRBV5-4 to TRBJ2-2; 7 nucleotides match TRBD2. The origin of this receptor is a human donor with juvenile idiopathic arthritis. The chain's CDR3 is CASSSREVTGELFF. The CDR3 nucleotides read TGTGCCAGCAGCTCTCGGGAGGTTACCGGGGAGCTGTTTTTT. The entire variable domain, with the rest obtained from reference TRBV5-4 and TRBJ2-2, is as follows: ETGVTQSPTHLIKTRGQQVTLRCSSQSGHNTVSWYQQALGQGPQFIFQYYREEENGRGNFPPRFSGLQFPNYSSELNVNALELDDSALYLCASSSREVTGELFFGEGSRLTVL.